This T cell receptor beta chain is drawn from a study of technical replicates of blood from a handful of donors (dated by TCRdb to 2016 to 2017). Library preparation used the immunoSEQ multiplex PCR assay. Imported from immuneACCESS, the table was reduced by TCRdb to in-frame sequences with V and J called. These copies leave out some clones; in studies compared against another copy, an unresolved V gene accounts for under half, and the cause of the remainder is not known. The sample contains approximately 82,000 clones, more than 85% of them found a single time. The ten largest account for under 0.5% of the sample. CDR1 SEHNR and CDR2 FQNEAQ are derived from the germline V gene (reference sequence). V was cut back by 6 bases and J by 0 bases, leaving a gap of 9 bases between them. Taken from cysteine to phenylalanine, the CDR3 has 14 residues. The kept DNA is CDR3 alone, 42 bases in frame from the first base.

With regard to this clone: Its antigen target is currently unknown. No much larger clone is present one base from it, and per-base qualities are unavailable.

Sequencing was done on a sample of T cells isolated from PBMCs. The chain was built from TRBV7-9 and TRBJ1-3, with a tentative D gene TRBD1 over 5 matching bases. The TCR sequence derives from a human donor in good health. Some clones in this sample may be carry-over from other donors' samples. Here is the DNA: TGTGCCAGCAGGCTTGACAGCTCTGGAAACACCATATATTTT. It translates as CASRLDSSGNTIYF.